Included here is one T cell receptor (beta chain) sequence, with context. The antigen is unknown. Produced via immunoSEQ multiplex PCR; TCRdb's table is partial and in-frame only. The sample gives about 25,000 clones, roughly four fifths of which show up once; 7.5% to 9% is in the top ten. The CDR3 runs 14 residues. The germline V and J ends were trimmed by 11 bases and 0 bases, with 16 bases remaining between them. Germline lookup yields CDR1 SNHLY and CDR2 FYNNEI. These data belong to a study of neoadjuvant nivolumab and ipilimumab in lung cancer. Whole-study context: Nivolumab 3 mg/kg was given days 1, 15 and 29, plus ipilimumab 1 mg/kg day 1 in combination. General study points: TCR sequencing covered a small number of samples. Higher pretherapy blood TCR richness went with higher resected-tumor richness.

The sample was tumor tissue, taken after neoadjuvant nivolumab, alone or with ipilimumab, at or shortly before surgery. The receptor comes from an adult with non-small cell lung cancer. V usage is TRBV2 and J usage is TRBJ1-2, with D tentatively TRBD1 (6 bases). CDR3 amino acids: CACTSGTTNYGYTF. CDR3 nucleotide sequence: TGTGCCTGCACCTCCGGGACAACTAACTATGGCTACACCTTC.